The 30 T cell receptor beta chains below come from one sample, sequenced in a study of T-cell reconstitution after alpha-beta-depleted transplantation in children. Molecular barcoding with unique molecular identifiers was used for the TCRbeta library. In TCRdb, the PCR reads were re-called with MiXCR into one record per CDR3 protein. In the table there are approximately 240,000 distinct CDR3 sequences, approximately 11% of which are singletons. Sequencing was performed on PBMCs, taken before TCRalphabeta/CD19-depleted stem cell transplant. The source of these receptors is a child younger than two with acute myeloid leukemia, due to receive a stem cell transplant.

This clonotype was seen at least ten times. The V call is TRBV14, the J call TRBJ1-1; no clear D. Germline V gives CDR1 SGHDN, CDR2 FVKESK. The CDR3 length is 12 residues. The V and J ends lost 0 bases and 9 bases respectively, with 8 bases between them. DNA for the CDR3: TGTGCCAGCAGCCAAGATTCCAGGAAAGCTTTCTTT. The encoded protein is CASSQDSRKAFF.

This clonotype was seen at least ten times. The chain carries TRBV5-5 and TRBJ2-1; D is unclear. The V and J ends lost 3 bases and 6 bases respectively, with 7 bases between them. Per the germline V gene, CDR1 is SGHKS and CDR2 is YYEKEE (reference sequence). The CDR3 totals 12 residues. CDR3 sequence: CASSYRVNEQFF. Here the CDR3 DNA reads TGTGCCAGCAGCTATAGGGTCAATGAGCAGTTCTTC.

As to this clonotype: With a much larger clone just one base away, this may be a read error. DNA for the CDR3: TGTGCCAGCAGCGTAAGGTCCGACACAGATACGCTGTATTTT. As protein: CASSVRSDTDTLYF. The chain combines TRBV9 with TRBJ2-3; D call uncertain. The CDR3 runs 14 residues. Germline CDR1 reads SGDLS; CDR2 reads YYNGEE.

This clonotype was picked up many times. The V call is TRBV9, the J call TRBJ2-2, with D possibly being TRBD1 (5 bases). The V gene lost 1 base and the J gene lost 10 bases, with 20 bases spanning the gap. The CDR3 spans 16 residues. Looked up from germline, CDR1 is SGDLS and CDR2 is YYNGEE. The CDR3 here is CASSVRGGAGREELFF. The CDR3 DNA follows: TGTGCCAGCAGCGTAAGGGGTGGGGCAGGGCGTGAGGAGCTGTTTTTT.

As to this clonotype: A read error may be the cause here, since a much bigger clone is one base away. V and J are TRBV11-2 and TRBJ2-6; 10 nucleotides align to TRBD1. This CDR3 comprises 18 residues. The germline CDR1 and CDR2 sequences are SGHAT and FQNNGV. The CDR3 DNA reads TGTGCCAGCAGCTTAAGACAGGGGGCTACTTCTGGGGCCAGCGTCCTGACTTTC. Its protein product is CASSLRQGATSGASVLTF.

This clonotype occurred many times. The chain links TRBV6-1 to TRBJ1-2, with 9 nucleotides matching TRBD1. After removal of 6 bases from V and 3 bases from J, the junction contained 8 bases not matched to a gene. Looked up from germline, CDR1 is MNHNS and CDR2 is SASEGT. The CDR3 spans 15 residues. CDR3 amino acids: CASSRTGDVYYGYTF. The CDR3 DNA follows: TGTGCCAGCAGCCGGACAGGGGACGTCTACTATGGCTACACCTTC.

In its sample, this clonotype was seen many times. The J gene is TRBJ2-4, the V gene TRBV21-1; the DNA was not used to check the table's D call, TRBD1. TRBV21-1 is labeled a pseudogene. The CDR3 is made up of 16 amino acids. The chain's CDR3 is CASNDQNRQVENIQYF. For the CDR3, the DNA is TGTGCCAGCAACGACCAAAACAGGCAGGTCGAAAACATTCAGTACTTC.

This clonotype was counted a few times. The CDR3 nucleotides read TGTGCCAGCAGCCAAGACGAGGGAGGACAAACTGAAGCTTTCTTT. Protein: CASSQDEGGQTEAFF. The gene calls are TRBV4-2 and TRBJ1-1; tentative D call: TRBD1 (5 bases). Germline CDR1 reads LGHNA; CDR2 reads YNFKEQ. There are 15 residues in the CDR3. V was cut by 0 bases and J by 5 bases, with 13 bases left in between.

Many counts were recorded for this clonotype. This rearrangement joins TRBV12-3 or TRBV12-4 to TRBJ1-5; D is uncertain. The length of the CDR3 is 13 residues. Trimming removed 1 base at V and 7 bases at J, with 8 bases between. The CDR3 DNA reads TGTGCCAGCAGTTTAGTGTCACGGCAGCCCCAGCATTTT. This gives the protein CASSLVSRQPQHF.

On this clonotype itself: This could be a read error, since a much larger clone is one nucleotide away. The rearrangement links TRBV30 to TRBJ2-2, with D perhaps TRBD1 or TRBD2 (6 bases each). CDR1 is GTSNPN, CDR2 SVGIG, per germline (reference sequence). The CDR3 spans 14 residues. The CDR3 reads CPWSGGGGTGELFF. The CDR3 DNA reads TGTCCCTGGAGTGGAGGGGGAGGCACCGGGGAGCTGTTTTTT.

A few counts support this clonotype. The chain employs TRBV10-3 and TRBJ1-1; D may be TRBD1 (5 bases). The length of the CDR3 is 12 residues. CDR1 is ENHRY, CDR2 SYGVKD, per germline. Trimming took off 3 bases at V and 8 bases at J, with 10 bases between the two ends. CDR3 sequence reads: CAISEEGREAFF. The DNA of the CDR3 is TGTGCCATCAGTGAAGAGGGGCGAGAAGCTTTCTTT.

The chain has TRBV11-2 and TRBJ2-1, with 8 bases identical to TRBD2. CDR3 size: 17 residues. J gave up 8 bases and V 0 bases, and 12 bases lay outside the gene matches. Germline V gives CDR1 SGHAT, CDR2 FQNNGV. CDR3 nucleotides: TGTGCCAGCAGCTTAGAAGTTTTGGTCGGGGGGGCAGATGAGCAGTTCTTC. Translating it yields CASSLEVLVGGADEQFF.

This clonotype has just a few counts. This chain links TRBV14 with TRBJ2-1; a weak D match, TRBD2 (6 bases). Deletions cut 4 bases from V and 6 bases from J, with 19 bases between. The germline V gene has CDR1 SGHDN and CDR2 FVKESK. The CDR3 runs 16 residues. CDR3 amino acids: CASSPDQGLRANEQFF. Here the CDR3 DNA reads TGTGCCAGCAGCCCCGATCAGGGACTCCGGGCCAATGAGCAGTTCTTC.

The chain links TRBV5-1 to TRBJ2-6; a possible D gene is TRBD1 (6 bases). The CDR3 runs 15 residues. The V end lost 5 bases, the J end lost 0 bases, and 9 bases lay between the germline ends. Per germline, CDR1 SGHRS and CDR2 YFSETQ. The CDR3 DNA follows: TGCGCCAGCAGTGTGGGGGCCTCTGGGGCCAACGTCCTGACTTTC. Residues: CASSVGASGANVLTF.

This clonotype was recorded at least ten times. The chain couples TRBV24-1 to TRBJ2-2; a possible D gene is TRBD1 (5 bases). The CDR3 has 16 amino acids. Trimming cost V 0 bases and J 1 base, with 8 bases left between them. Germline CDR1 reads KGHDR; CDR2 reads SFDVKD. CDR3 amino acids: CATSDLLRENTGELFF. DNA of the CDR3: TGTGCCACCAGTGATTTGCTCAGGGAGAACACCGGGGAGCTGTTTTTT.

This clonotype was seen ten or more times. The chain is built from TRBV5-1 and TRBJ1-1, with 12 bases matching TRBD1. The trim removed 0 bases at V and 1 base at J, leaving 7 bases unmatched. CDR1 is SGHRS and CDR2 is YFSETQ in the germline V gene. The CDR3 extends over 18 amino acids. Here the CDR3 reads CASSLGWGQGAPNTEAFF. CDR3 in DNA: TGCGCCAGCAGCTTGGGTTGGGGACAGGGGGCTCCGAACACTGAAGCTTTCTTT. The whole variable domain, remainder taken from reference TRBV5-1 and TRBJ1-1, is KAGVTQTPRYLIKTRGQQVTLSCSPISGHRSVSWYQQTPGQGLQFLFEYFSETQRNKGNFPGRFSGRQFSNSRSEMNVSTLELGDSALYLCASSLGWGQGAPNTEAFFGQGTRLTVV.

This clonotype was detected ten times or more. The chain employs TRBV7-2 and TRBJ2-1, with 11 bases aligning to TRBD2. Germline CDR1 is SGHTA and CDR2 is FQGNSA. This CDR3 spans 15 amino acids. With V trimmed by 2 bases and J by 9 bases, 6 bases remained unmatched. The CDR3 DNA follows: TGTGCCAGCAGCTTACTAGCGGGAGGAACGGGTGAGCAGTTCTTC. Translated, it gives CASSLLAGGTGEQFF.

This clonotype was counted at least ten times. This chain uses TRBV28 with TRBJ2-7; D gene ambiguous. The CDR3 is 15 amino acids. V was shortened by 3 bases and J by 4 bases, with 16 bases between the two germline ends. Germline CDR1 is MDHEN and CDR2 is SYDVKM. The CDR3 DNA follows: TGTGCCAGCAGTTTCGCTCCCTTGGGCTTTTACGAGCAGTACTTC. Its protein is CASSFAPLGFYEQYF.

This clonotype was counted ten times or more. J is TRBJ2-7 and V is TRBV20-1, with TRBD2 identical over 7 bases. The CDR3 spans 12 residues. Germline CDR1 DFQATT, CDR2 SNEGSKA (reference sequence). J was trimmed by 3 bases and V by 2 bases; bases with no gene match: 1. CDR3 nucleotide sequence: TGCAGTGCTAGAAGGACTAGCTACGAGCAGTACTTC. Residues: CSARRTSYEQYF.

This clonotype has ten or more counts. As DNA, the CDR3 is TGTGCCACAACATCGGCTTACAAAACGCAGTATTTT. Its translation is CATTSAYKTQYF. The V gene is TRBV6-2 or TRBV6-3, the J gene TRBJ2-3, with D unresolved. This CDR3 contains 12 residues. Germline values: CDR1 MNHEY, CDR2 SVGEGT. Trimming took off 10 bases at V and 9 bases at J, with 17 bases between the two ends.

This clonotype has at least ten counts. This chain's CDR3 is CATRQGVATTDTQYF. The CDR3 nucleotides read TGTGCCACCAGGCAAGGGGTCGCGACCACAGATACGCAGTATTTT. The gene calls are TRBV10-3 and TRBJ2-3; D is perhaps TRBD1 (5 bases). This CDR3 has 15 residues. Germline assignment: CDR1 ENHRY and CDR2 SYGVKD. Trimming shortened V by 10 bases and J by 2 bases, and 19 bases separated the two germline ends.

This clonotype was observed many times. In nucleotides, the CDR3 is TGTGCTAGTGGTCGAAACAATGAGCAGTTCTTC. It encodes CASGRNNEQFF. The rearrangement joins TRBV12-5 to TRBJ2-1; D not resolved. Trimming removed 5 bases at V and 5 bases at J, with 4 bases between. Germline CDR1 is LGHNT and CDR2 is FRNRAP. CDR3 size: 11 residues.

In its sample, this clonotype was seen a few times. The chain joins TRBV4-1 to TRBJ2-5; 9 nucleotides align to TRBD2. This CDR3 has 16 residues. The germline V gene encodes CDR1 MGHRA and CDR2 YSYEKL. J lost 3 bases, V lost 1 base, and 6 bases had no gene match. CDR3 nucleotides: TGCGCCAGCAGCCAAGGTTGGACTAGCGCTAAAGAGACCCAGTACTTC. Translated, it gives CASSQGWTSAKETQYF.

At least ten counts were recorded for this clonotype. The rearrangement links TRBV5-1 to TRBJ1-2; D gene unclear. V dropped 1 base and J dropped 5 bases, with 9 bases sitting between them. The CDR3 has 13 amino acids. Germline CDR1 and CDR2: SGHRS and YFSETQ. The CDR3 sequence is CASSLSQQYGYTF. CDR3 nucleotides: TGCGCCAGCAGCTTGTCACAGCAATATGGCTACACCTTC.

This clonotype was recorded at least ten times. The V gene is TRBV12-3 or TRBV12-4, the J gene TRBJ1-5; tentatively, D is TRBD1 (6 bases). Trimming pared 2 bases from V and 12 bases from J, leaving 20 bases between. The length of the CDR3 is 15 residues. CDR3 residues: CASSLFPQGIGHQHF. As DNA, the CDR3 is TGTGCCAGCAGTTTATTCCCACAGGGAATTGGGCACCAGCATTTT.

This clonotype was picked up many times. This chain links TRBV27 with TRBJ2-1, with TRBD2 matching 10 bases. Germline lookup yields CDR1 MNHEY and CDR2 SMNVEV (reference sequence). The CDR3 has 18 residues. V shed 8 bases, J shed 4 bases, and the junction held 17 bases outside the gene matches. The DNA of the CDR3 is TGTGCCAGCGGAACGAATCAGCCCCTAGCGGGAGTGTACAATGAGCAGTTCTTC. It specifies CASGTNQPLAGVYNEQFF.

This clonotype appeared many times. The J gene is TRBJ2-2, the V gene TRBV5-1; 13 positions match TRBD2. J lost 2 bases, V lost 0 bases, and 10 bases had no gene match. Germline V CDR1 and CDR2: SGHRS, YFSETQ. This CDR3 has 20 amino acids. CDR3 DNA: TGCGCCAGCAGCTTGGCCGGGACTAGCGGGACCGACGGAAACACCGGGGAGCTGTTTTTT. It yields the protein CASSLAGTSGTDGNTGELFF.

This clonotype was counted many times. The chain has TRBV29-1 and TRBJ2-7, with D perhaps matching TRBD1 (6 bases). Between the trimmed V and J ends, which lost 5 bases and 5 bases, there was a span of 16 bases. The CDR3 is 13 amino acids. Looked up from germline, CDR1 is SQVTM and CDR2 is ANQGSEA. The CDR3 bases are TGCAGCGTTCAAACCCCAACAGGGAACGAGCAGTACTTC. Amino acid sequence: CSVQTPTGNEQYF.

About this clonotype: Possible read error: a much larger clone is one base away. V and J are TRBV27 and TRBJ2-2; 13 bases fit TRBD2. Germline CDR1 and CDR2: MNHEY and SMNVEV (reference sequence). This CDR3 is built from 18 residues. The CDR3: CASSPGRGLAGYTGEMFF. Written as DNA, the CDR3 is TGTGCCAGCAGCCCGGGCCGGGGACTAGCGGGATACACCGGGGAGATGTTTTTT.

This clonotype was recorded many times. The V and J genes are TRBV6-1 and TRBJ2-2, with D perhaps given as TRBD1 or TRBD2 (5 bases each). The V end lost 10 bases, the J end lost 4 bases, and 16 bases lay between the germline ends. The CDR3 loop spans 14 amino acids. Looked up from germline, CDR1 is MNHNS and CDR2 is SASEGT. Here the CDR3 DNA reads TGTGCCATGCTCGGGGACGGAACCACCGGGGAGCTGTTTTTT. This encodes CAMLGDGTTGELFF.